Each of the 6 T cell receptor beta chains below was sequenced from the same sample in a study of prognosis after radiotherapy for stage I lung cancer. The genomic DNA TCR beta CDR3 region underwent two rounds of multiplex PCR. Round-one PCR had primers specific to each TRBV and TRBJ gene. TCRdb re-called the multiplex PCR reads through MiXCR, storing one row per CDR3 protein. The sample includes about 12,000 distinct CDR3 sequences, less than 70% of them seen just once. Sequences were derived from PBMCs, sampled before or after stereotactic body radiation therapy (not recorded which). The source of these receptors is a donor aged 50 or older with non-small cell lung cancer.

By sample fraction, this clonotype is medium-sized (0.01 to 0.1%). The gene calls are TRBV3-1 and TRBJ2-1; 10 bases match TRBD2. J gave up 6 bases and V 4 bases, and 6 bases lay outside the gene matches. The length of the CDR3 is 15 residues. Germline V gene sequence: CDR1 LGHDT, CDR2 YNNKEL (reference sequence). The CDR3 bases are TGTGCCAGCAGCCGTACTAGCGGGGCCCTCAATGAGCAGTTCTTC. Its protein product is CASSRTSGALNEQFF.

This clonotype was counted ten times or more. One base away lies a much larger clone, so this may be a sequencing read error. The CDR3 reads CASILGGGVQPQHF. DNA for the CDR3: TGTGCCAGCATCCTTGGGGGTGGTGTTCAGCCCCAGCATTTT. The chain employs TRBV12-3 or TRBV12-4 and TRBJ1-5; the D gene is possibly TRBD1 (5 bases). This CDR3 has 14 amino acids. Trimming took off 7 bases at V and 6 bases at J, with 16 bases between the two ends.

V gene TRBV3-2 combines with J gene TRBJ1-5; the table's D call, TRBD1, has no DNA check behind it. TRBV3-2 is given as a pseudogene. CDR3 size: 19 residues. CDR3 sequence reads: CASSPDRDRGRFIDQPQHF. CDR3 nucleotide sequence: TGTGCCAGCAGCCCAGACCGGGACAGGGGGCGTTTTATCGATCAGCCCCAGCATTTT.

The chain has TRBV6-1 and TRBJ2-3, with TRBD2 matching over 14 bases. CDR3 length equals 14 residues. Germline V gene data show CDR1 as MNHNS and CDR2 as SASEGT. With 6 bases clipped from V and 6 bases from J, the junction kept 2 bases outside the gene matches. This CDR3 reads CASSRLAGGDTQYF. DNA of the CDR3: TGTGCCAGCAGCCGACTAGCGGGGGGGGATACGCAGTATTTT.

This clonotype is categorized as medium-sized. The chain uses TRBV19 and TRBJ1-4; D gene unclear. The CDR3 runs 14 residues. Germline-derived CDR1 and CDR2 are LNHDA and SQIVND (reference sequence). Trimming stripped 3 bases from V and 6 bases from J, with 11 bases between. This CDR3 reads CASSIGHGDEKLFF. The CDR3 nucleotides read TGTGCCAGTAGTATCGGTCATGGAGATGAAAAACTGTTTTTT.

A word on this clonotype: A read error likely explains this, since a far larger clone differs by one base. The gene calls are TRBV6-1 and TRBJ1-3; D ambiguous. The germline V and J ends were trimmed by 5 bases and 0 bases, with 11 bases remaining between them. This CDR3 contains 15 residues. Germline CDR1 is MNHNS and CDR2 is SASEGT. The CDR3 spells CASSYVGFSGNTIYF. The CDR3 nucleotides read TGTGCCAGCAGTTACGTGGGCTTCTCTGGAAACACCATATATTTT.